This TCR beta chain was identified during a study of CD8 T cells in Susac syndrome. The study's findings and limits: That the number of individuals in its TCR sequencing and HLA analysis was relatively small was acknowledged by the study.

This CDR3 has 12 residues. Germline V gene sequence: CDR1 SGHAT, CDR2 FQNNGV. Trimming pared 0 bases from V and 8 bases from J, leaving 5 bases between. Sequencing of TCR beta was carried out in blood CD8+ and CD4+ T cells. The CD8+ and CD4+ T cells were isolated magnetically using a negative isolation approach, whereas the TEMRA cells were enriched by FACS. A quantity of about 0.45 to 1 ug RNA underwent reverse transcription using random hexamers. It was immunoSEQ multiplex PCR that amplified TCR beta CDR3 across 54 Vbeta and 13 Jbeta. TCRdb processed the immunoSEQ multiplex PCR reads anew with MiXCR; each CDR3 protein has one entry. The profile shows around 300,000 distinct CDR3 sequences, about nine tenths of them singletons. This clonotype turned up a few times. The antigen is undetermined.

The sequence came from a human donor with multiple sclerosis. Input material: CD8+ T cells from PBMCs. The gene calls are TRBV11-2 and TRBJ2-1, with D unclear. CDR3 residues: CASSLDLDEQFF. Written as DNA, the CDR3 is TGTGCCAGCAGCTTAGATCTGGATGAGCAGTTCTTC. The whole variable domain, remainder taken from reference TRBV11-2 and TRBJ2-1, is EAGVAQSPRYKIIEKRQSVAFWCNPISGHATLYWYQQILGQGPKLLIQFQNNGVVDDSQLPKDRFSAERLKGVDSTLKIQPAKLEDSAVYLCASSLDLDEQFFGPGTRLTVL.